The T cell receptor (beta chain) described here comes from a study of response to subunit inactivated influenza vaccine. Study-wide findings and caveats: There was a suggestion from the authors that each seasonal influenza vaccination recruits few new T cells.

This CDR3 region has 14 residues. V was cut by 6 bases and J by 6 bases, with 14 bases left in between. Germline-derived CDR1 and CDR2 are MNHEY and SVGEGT. TCRdb recomputed calls from the RT-PCR reads with MiXCR, one row per CDR3 protein. The table records around 520,000 distinct CDR3 sequences, roughly 23% of them present only once. Comments on this clonotype: What it recognizes is unknown.

The sample was CD4+ T cells sorted from PBMCs, taken approximately 5 days after vaccination. The V and J genes are TRBV6-2 or TRBV6-3 and TRBJ2-2, with TRBD2 as a possible D gene (6 bases). This TCR was sampled from a man over 45 who received an inactivated influenza vaccine. The CDR3 spells CASRPSGVSGELFF. CDR3 in DNA: TGTGCCAGCAGACCGTCGGGGGTCTCCGGGGAGCTGTTTTTT.